This is a list of T cell receptor beta chains from one sample in a study of CD8+ T cells in alopecia areata. Here immunoSEQ multiplex PCR was the method, and the copy in TCRdb shows in-frame clones only, minus some. This sample has 70,000 to 95,000 clones, with just over 50% found just once. The specimen sequenced was NKG2D-high CD8+ T cells sorted from blood. The receptors were gathered from a human donor with alopecia areata. CDR3s include the opening cysteine and the closing phenylalanine or tryptophan.

len	v_gene	CDR3aa
14	TRBV25-1	CASSWIGEGNEQFF
12	TRBV27	CASSPRQGGYTF
12	TRBV29-1	CSARDRDHEQYF
12	TRBV7-9	CASSANNSPLHF
14	TRBV6-6	CATYSRGLFDEQFF
15	TRBV2	CASSEPGARANEQFF
16	TRBV2	CASNTGRNGQGVGYTF
13	TRBV2	CASSEDSLNEQFF
13	TRBV9	CASSVATTSEQYF
15	TRBV28	CASSLDHAANYGYTF
17	TRBV28	CASSTSKGVYSNQPQHF
12	TRBV11-2	CASRIFGGPLHF
15	TRBV7-9	CASAPFRGQQETQYF
13	TRBV30	CAWTRPLRNEQFF
13	TRBV5-6	CASSLVSNYEQYF
13	TRBV4-3	CASSQGGVDTQYF
14	TRBV27	CASSFLGINQPQHF
13	TRBV7-8	CASSYVGGTEAFF
15	TRBV2	CASSETGADYIEQYF
14	TRBV23-1	CASSQLGGDQPQHF
15	TRBV27	CASIPSGGAADTQYF
15	TRBV11-2	CASSLVTASTDTQYF
15	TRBV7-9	CASRDPGQGYNEQFF
14	TRBV9	CASTGGGGTDTQYF
14	TRBV7-9	CASSQTRATGELFF
13	TRBV7-9	CASSLAGHYEQYF
15	TRBV12-5	CASGLDSGANYGYTF
15	TRBV5-1	CATSPDGGATGELFF
15	TRBV29-1	CSGFILTSLGTEAFF
13	TRBV27	CASSTHYNNEQFF
11	TRBV29-1	CSVERTGEQYF
11	TRBV29-1	CSVEAGVEQYF
12	TRBV7-9	CASSFGGAEAFF
13	TRBV29-1	CSALDPRAHEQYF
13	TRBV30	CAWSPGDYNEQFF